This T cell receptor (beta chain) was documented in a study of T-cell reconstitution after alpha-beta-depleted transplantation in children. Overall study results and limits: Some patients owed their high day-60 TCRbeta diversity to surviving recipient T cells and thymic progenitors.

Preparing the TCRbeta library involved the use of unique molecular identifiers. TCRdb redid the calling of the PCR reads with MiXCR, one entry per CDR3 protein. The data show around 270,000 distinct CDR3 sequences, around 10% seen once. The CDR3 loop spans 15 amino acids. Trimming pared 6 bases from V and 4 bases from J, leaving 18 bases between. This clonotype has at least ten counts. As yet, its antigen is unknown. V usage is TRBV12-3 or TRBV12-4 and J usage is TRBJ2-5; D tentatively reads TRBD1 or TRBD2 (5 bases each). The sequenced sample was PBMCs, obtained before TCRalphabeta/CD19-depleted stem cell transplant. This clonotype originated in a boy less than two years old with acute myeloid leukemia, due to receive a stem cell transplant. This chain's CDR3 is CASSPPTGQGETQYF. CDR3 nucleotide sequence: TGTGCCAGCAGCCCCCCAACGGGGCAGGGAGAGACCCAGTACTTC.